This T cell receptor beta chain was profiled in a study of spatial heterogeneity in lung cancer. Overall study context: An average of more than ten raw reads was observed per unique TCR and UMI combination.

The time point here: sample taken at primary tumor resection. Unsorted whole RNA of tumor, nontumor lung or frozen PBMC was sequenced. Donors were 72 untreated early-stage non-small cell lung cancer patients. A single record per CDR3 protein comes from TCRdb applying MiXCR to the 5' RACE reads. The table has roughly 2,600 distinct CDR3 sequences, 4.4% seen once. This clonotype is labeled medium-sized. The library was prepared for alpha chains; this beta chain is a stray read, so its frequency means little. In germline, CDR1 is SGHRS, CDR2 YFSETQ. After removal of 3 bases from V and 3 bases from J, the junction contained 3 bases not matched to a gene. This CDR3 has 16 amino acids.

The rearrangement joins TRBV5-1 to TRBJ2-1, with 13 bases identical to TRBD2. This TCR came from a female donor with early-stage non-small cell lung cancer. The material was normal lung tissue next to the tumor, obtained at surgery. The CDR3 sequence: CASSSRLAGGYNEQFF. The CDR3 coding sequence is TGCGCCAGCAGCTCCCGACTAGCGGGAGGCTACAATGAGCAGTTCTTC. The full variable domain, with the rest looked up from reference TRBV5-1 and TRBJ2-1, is KAGVTQTPRYLIKTRGQQVTLSCSPISGHRSVSWYQQTPGQGLQFLFEYFSETQRNKGNFPGRFSGRQFSNSRSEMNVSTLELGDSALYLCASSSRLAGGYNEQFFGPGTRLTVL.